This TCR beta chain was obtained from a study of control samples from healthy donors and cancer patients. The table came from immunoSEQ multiplex PCR; TCRdb's copy has only in-frame clones and leaves some out. The table lists some 100,000 clones, approximately 93% of them singletons. The CDR3 loop spans 16 amino acids. Germline loops: CDR1 SNHLY, CDR2 FYNNEI. The V gene lost 2 bases and the J gene lost 2 bases, with 13 bases spanning the gap. The TCR sequence derives from a man aged 18 to 30 in good health. This chain uses TRBV2 with TRBJ1-3; TRBD1 might be the D (5 bases). The sequenced sample was blood. CDR3: CASSELRGVTGNTIYF. CDR3 nucleotide sequence: TGTGCCAGCAGTGAATTACGGGGGGTAACTGGAAACACCATATATTTT. The whole variable domain, filled in from reference TRBV2 and TRBJ1-3, reads EPEVTQTPSHQVTQMGQEVILRCVPISNHLYFYWYRQILGQKVEFLVSFYNNEISEKSEIFDDQFSVERPDGSNFTLKIRSTKLEDSAMYFCASSELRGVTGNTIYFGEGSWLTVV.